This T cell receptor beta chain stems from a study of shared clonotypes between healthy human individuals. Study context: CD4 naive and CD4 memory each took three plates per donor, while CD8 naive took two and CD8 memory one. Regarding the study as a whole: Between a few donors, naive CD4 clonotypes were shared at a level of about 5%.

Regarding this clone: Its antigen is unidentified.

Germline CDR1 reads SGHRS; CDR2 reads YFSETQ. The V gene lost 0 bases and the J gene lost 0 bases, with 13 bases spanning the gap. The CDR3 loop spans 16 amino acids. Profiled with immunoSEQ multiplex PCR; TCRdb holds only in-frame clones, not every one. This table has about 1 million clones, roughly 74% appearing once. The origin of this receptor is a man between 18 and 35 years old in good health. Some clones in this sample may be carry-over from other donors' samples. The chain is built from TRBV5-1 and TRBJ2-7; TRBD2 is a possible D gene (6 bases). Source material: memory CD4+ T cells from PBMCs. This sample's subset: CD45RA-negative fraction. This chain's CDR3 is CASSLVGGATSYEQYF. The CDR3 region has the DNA TGCGCCAGCAGCTTGGTTGGCGGGGCTACCTCCTACGAGCAGTACTTC.